These 17 T cell receptor beta chains were all obtained from the same sample, sequenced in a study of cytomegalovirus exposure and HLA in healthy donors. The study ran its PCR with 60 Vbeta and 13 Jbeta primers. The data were produced by immunoSEQ multiplex PCR, yet TCRdb's version contains in-frame clones alone and is incomplete. Of about 130,000 clones in the sample, around 70% are singletons; the top ten hold more than 6%. The sequencing input was PBMCs. The source is a man in his forties or fifties in good health and CMV-seropositive.

The chain has TRBV5-8 and TRBJ1-5, with 9 bases that match TRBD1. Germline V gene data show CDR1 as SGHTS and CDR2 as YDEGEE. The length of the CDR3 is 15 residues. V was pared by 5 bases and J by 3 bases, with 6 bases of the junction left unmatched. The CDR3 DNA reads as TGTGCCAGCAGTACAGGACAGGGGTACAATCAGCCCCAGCATTTT. This gives the protein CASSTGQGYNQPQHF.

The chain links TRBV5-1 to TRBJ2-3, with 12 positions matching TRBD2. Looked up from germline, CDR1 is SGHRS and CDR2 is YFSETQ. The trim removed 5 bases at V and 2 bases at J, leaving 6 bases unmatched. The CDR3 covers 16 residues. The CDR3 DNA is TGCGCCAGCAGTCTAGCGGGGGGGCATAACACAGATACGCAGTATTTT. This sequence encodes CASSLAGGHNTDTQYF.

This chain links TRBV21-1 with TRBJ2-1; the table calls TRBD1, which could not be checked here. TRBV21-1 is given as a pseudogene. The CDR3 length is 18 residues. The CDR3 nucleotides are TGTGCCAGCAGCAGCATCTATCAGGGGACCAACTCCTACAATGAGCAGTTCTTC. It encodes CASSSIYQGTNSYNEQFF.

This clone was found a few times. The gene calls are TRBV27 and TRBJ1-6; 7 bases agree with TRBD1. V was pared by 8 bases and J by 6 bases, with 7 bases of the junction left unmatched. Germline V gives CDR1 MNHEY, CDR2 SMNVEV (reference sequence). The CDR3 length is 14 residues. Here the CDR3 reads CASASGQSNSPLHF. CDR3 in DNA: TGTGCCAGCGCCTCGGGACAGAGTAATTCACCCCTCCACTTT.

The gene calls are TRBV15 and TRBJ1-2; 10 bases map to TRBD1. CDR1 LNHNV and CDR2 YYDKDF come from the germline V gene (reference sequence). The CDR3 length is 16 residues. V gave up 5 bases and J gave up 4 bases; unmatched junction bases: 10. CDR3 bases: TGTGCCACCAGCGGTGAGACAGGGGGCATGTCCTATGGCTACACCTTC. Protein: CATSGETGGMSYGYTF.

The chain combines TRBV7-8 with TRBJ1-4; D possibly corresponds to TRBD1 (5 bases). The CDR3 totals 15 residues. Trimming took 5 bases from V and 4 from J, leaving 14 bases between them. Looked up from germline, CDR1 is SGHVS and CDR2 is FQNEAQ. The CDR3 loop is CASSPRGGINEKLFF. Here the CDR3 DNA reads TGTGCCAGCAGCCCCCGGGGGGGAATTAATGAAAAACTGTTTTTT.

The gene calls are TRBV18 and TRBJ2-1; D ambiguous. V was pared by 0 bases and J by 6 bases, with 15 bases between. In germline, CDR1 is KGHSH, CDR2 LQKENI. The length of the CDR3 is 16 residues. CDR3: CASSPPRLSSGNEQFF. Written as DNA, the CDR3 is TGTGCCAGCTCACCACCGAGGTTGTCCTCGGGCAATGAGCAGTTCTTC.

This clone was found a few times. The chain carries TRBV28 and TRBJ1-2; a weak D match, TRBD1 (6 bases). The CDR3 has 13 residues. V was pared by 7 bases and J by 2 bases, with 11 bases between. Per the germline V gene, CDR1 is MDHEN and CDR2 is SYDVKM. CDR3 sequence reads: CASKKDRNYGYTF. CDR3 nucleotides: TGTGCCAGCAAGAAGGACAGAAACTATGGCTACACCTTC.

The chain links TRBV19 to TRBJ1-2; D possibly corresponds to TRBD1 (6 bases). The germline V and J ends were trimmed by 3 bases and 2 bases, with 7 bases remaining between them. The CDR3 has 13 amino acids. Germline values: CDR1 LNHDA, CDR2 SQIVND (reference sequence). CDR3 nucleotides: TGTGCCAGTAGTATCACAGGGAACTATGGCTACACCTTC. Translation gives CASSITGNYGYTF.

V gene TRBV19 combines with J gene TRBJ1-1; 8 nucleotides align to TRBD1. J gave up 5 bases and V 5 bases, and 7 bases lay outside the gene matches. This CDR3 has 14 residues. Per the germline V gene, CDR1 is LNHDA and CDR2 is SQIVND (reference sequence). CDR3 loop: CASSPGTGLTEAFF. The CDR3 DNA reads as TGTGCCAGTAGTCCCGGGACAGGATTAACTGAAGCTTTCTTT.

This clone was picked up one time. V usage is TRBV7-2 and J usage is TRBJ2-1; the D gene is possibly TRBD2 (6 bases). CDR3 size: 17 residues. The V gene's germline CDR1 is SGHTA and CDR2 FQGNSA. Trimming took off 2 bases at V and 9 bases at J, with 23 bases between the two ends. CDR3 loop: CASSLRPPLLANGEQFF. CDR3 DNA sequence: TGTGCCAGCAGCTTAAGACCCCCCCTACTAGCAAATGGTGAGCAGTTCTTC. The variable domain in full, completed from reference TRBV7-2 and TRBJ2-1, reads GAGVSQSPSNKVTEKGKDVELRCDPISGHTALYWYRQSLGQGLEFLIYFQGNSAPDKSGLPSDRFSAERTGGSVSTLTIQRTQQEDSAVYLCASSLRPPLLANGEQFFGPGTRLTVL.

This clone was picked up a small number of times. The CDR3 DNA is TGTGCCAGTAGTACGAATTTAGCGGGAGGGGCCGAGCAGTACTTC. Its translation is CASSTNLAGGAEQYF. V usage is TRBV19 and J usage is TRBJ2-7; 11 bases agree with TRBD2. The CDR3 contains 15 residues. Germline-derived CDR1 and CDR2 are LNHDA and SQIVND (reference sequence). Losses at the gene ends were 4 bases for V and 6 bases for J; bases not matched to a gene: 8. The full variable domain, completed using reference TRBV19 and TRBJ2-7, is DGGITQSPKYLFRKEGQNVTLSCEQNLNHDAMYWYRQDPGQGLRLIYYSQIVNDFQKGDIAEGYSVSREKKESFPLTVTSAQKNPTAFYLCASSTNLAGGAEQYFGPGTRLTVT.

The rearrangement links TRBV30 to TRBJ1-2; the D gene is possibly TRBD1 (5 bases). Germline CDR1 and CDR2: GTSNPN and SVGIG (reference sequence). The CDR3 length is 11 residues. The germline V and J ends were trimmed by 2 bases and 8 bases, with 9 bases remaining between them. The CDR3 reads CAWSSRAGYTF. For the CDR3, the DNA is TGTGCCTGGAGTAGCAGGGCCGGCTACACCTTC.

The V and J genes are TRBV4-1 and TRBJ1-3, with D perhaps matching TRBD1 (6 bases). CDR3 length: 17 residues. V was cut by 3 bases and J by 0 bases, with 15 bases left in between. CDR1 is MGHRA, CDR2 YSYEKL, per germline. Written as DNA, the CDR3 is TGCGCCAGCAGCCAGCTTAGGACAGCCGGCTCTGGAAACACCATATATTTT. The encoded protein is CASSQLRTAGSGNTIYF.

This clone was counted once. The rearrangement links TRBV7-9 to TRBJ2-2; 8 bases line up with TRBD2. Looked up from germline, CDR1 is SEHNR and CDR2 is FQNEAQ (reference sequence). V trimming: 5 bases; J trimming: 2 bases; junction bases outside the gene matches: 10. The CDR3 is made up of 17 amino acids. This CDR3 is CASSRSGLAGNTGELFF. CDR3 sequence (DNA): TGTGCCAGCAGCCGGTCGGGGCTAGCGGGTAACACCGGGGAGCTGTTTTTT.

The chain is built from TRBV7-2 and TRBJ1-2; D not resolved. The CDR3 totals 15 residues. Trimming removed 6 bases from V and 5 bases from J, with 19 bases in between. The V gene's germline CDR1 is SGHTA and CDR2 FQGNSA. The CDR3 DNA reads TGTGCCAGCAGACCGGCCTCCGTTCGGGAGTATGGCTACACCTTC. Its translation is CASRPASVREYGYTF.

This sequence joins TRBV27 and TRBJ1-1; possibly TRBD1 for D (5 bases). The germline V and J ends were trimmed by 5 bases and 1 base, with 14 bases remaining between them. Looked up from germline, CDR1 is MNHEY and CDR2 is SMNVEV (reference sequence). The CDR3 length is 15 residues. The CDR3 DNA sequence: TGTGCCAGCAGTCTGGGGAGGGGAACGAACACTGAAGCTTTCTTT. Translated, it gives CASSLGRGTNTEAFF.